This T cell receptor beta chain was recorded in a study of blood T cell repertoires in COVID-19. Study-level information: T cells, B-cell-depleted T cells, or PBMCs supplied cDNA or gDNA.

V lost 5 bases and J lost 5; bases outside the gene matches: 3. Germline CDR1 MDHEN, CDR2 SYDVKM. This CDR3 region has 12 residues. The repertoire was sequenced with immunoSEQ multiplex PCR; TCRdb's copy has only in-frame clones and lacks some. The profile covers a few hundred thousand clones, with around 90% appearing a single time and about 1% taken by the ten largest. Seattle's cohort entered during active infection and was followed longitudinally. The sequenced sample was peripheral blood. This TCR was recovered from a woman aged 40 to 50 with COVID-19, enrolled during active disease. The chain carries TRBV28 and TRBJ2-7, with 7 bases lining up with TRBD1. CDR3 sequence (DNA): TGTGCCAGCAGTCGGACAGGTAACGAGCAGTACTTC. Translation: CASSRTGNEQYF.